Shown below are 27 T cell receptor beta chains from a single sample sequenced in a study of blood T cell repertoires in COVID-19. Profiled with immunoSEQ multiplex PCR; TCRdb holds only in-frame clones, not every one. The repertoire has hundreds of thousands of clones, 75% to 90% of them found once; the top ten carry roughly 1.4%. Sequencing used peripheral blood. The receptors stem from a woman aged 25 to 45 with active or convalescent COVID-19.

The V call is TRBV5-4, the J call TRBJ1-1; the D is unclear. Germline CDR1 reads SGHNT; CDR2 reads YYREEE (reference sequence). CDR3 size: 14 residues. The V end was cut by 4 bases, the J end by 3 bases, with 13 bases between. The CDR3 loop is CASSRGNGDTEAFF. CDR3 coding DNA: TGTGCCAGCAGCCGAGGGAACGGGGACACTGAAGCTTTCTTT. Full variable domain (rest looked up from reference TRBV5-4 and TRBJ1-1): ETGVTQSPTHLIKTRGQQVTLRCSSQSGHNTVSWYQQALGQGPQFIFQYYREEENGRGNFPPRFSGLQFPNYSSELNVNALELDDSALYLCASSRGNGDTEAFFGQGTRLTVV.

This clone came up once. The rearrangement uses TRBV3-1 (or the pseudogene TRBV3-2) and TRBJ2-7; 10 bases fit TRBD2. CDR3 length equals 15 residues. Germline assignment: CDR1 LGHDT and CDR2 YNNKEL (reference sequence). With 3 bases clipped from V and 6 bases from J, the junction kept 8 bases outside the gene matches. The CDR3 region has the DNA TGTGCCAGCAGCCACCGAGCGGGAGGGTCCCCCGAGCAGTACTTC. Residues: CASSHRAGGSPEQYF.

The chain couples TRBV5-6 to TRBJ2-1; D possibly corresponds to TRBD2 (5 bases). The germline gives CDR1 SGHDT, CDR2 YYEEEE. The CDR3 has 15 amino acids. Trimming pared 0 bases from V and 2 bases from J, leaving 9 bases between. The CDR3 nucleotides are TGTGCCAGCAGCTTGGTTAGAGGGACCTACAATGAGCAGTTCTTC. It codes for CASSLVRGTYNEQFF.

V usage is TRBV3-1 (or the pseudogene TRBV3-2) and J usage is TRBJ2-7; 7 nucleotides agree with TRBD1. Germline V lookup: CDR1 LGHDT, CDR2 YNNKEL (reference sequence). The J segment lost 2 bases and the V segment lost 4 bases, leaving 2 bases of the junction unmatched. The CDR3 contains 13 residues. CDR3 amino acids: CASSRGTAYEQYF. The CDR3 nucleotides read TGTGCCAGCAGCCGTGGGACAGCCTACGAGCAGTACTTC.

This chain connects TRBV5-1 to TRBJ1-2; D is perhaps TRBD1 (5 bases). There are 13 residues in the CDR3. V was shortened by 2 bases and J by 10 bases, with 15 bases between the two germline ends. CDR1 and CDR2 from the germline V gene are SGHRS and YFSETQ. The CDR3 sequence is CASSLTQGKDYTF. The CDR3 DNA sequence: TGCGCCAGCAGCTTAACGCAGGGAAAGGACTACACCTTC. Together with reference TRBV5-1 and TRBJ1-2, the CDR3 gives the full variable domain: KAGVTQTPRYLIKTRGQQVTLSCSPISGHRSVSWYQQTPGQGLQFLFEYFSETQRNKGNFPGRFSGRQFSNSRSEMNVSTLELGDSALYLCASSLTQGKDYTFGSGTRLTVV.

The chain has TRBV18 and TRBJ1-1; D is ambiguous. CDR1 KGHSH and CDR2 LQKENI come from the germline V gene. There are 17 residues in the CDR3. V shed 3 bases and J shed 1 base, with 18 bases lying between them. The CDR3 reads CASSPAEQILSNTEAFF. CDR3 DNA sequence: TGTGCCAGCTCACCGGCGGAGCAGATATTATCGAACACTGAAGCTTTCTTT.

The V and J genes are TRBV13 and TRBJ1-2; weak D call: TRBD1 (5 bases). V dropped 3 bases and J dropped 4 bases, with 18 bases sitting between them. The germline CDR1 and CDR2 sequences are PRHDT and FYEKMQ (reference sequence). The CDR3 covers 16 residues. CDR3 in amino acids: CASSFADRAIFYGYTF. The CDR3, as DNA: TGTGCCAGCAGCTTCGCCGACAGAGCTATTTTCTATGGCTACACCTTC.

This chain connects TRBV5-1 to TRBJ2-1, with 11 positions matching TRBD2. The V gene's germline CDR1 is SGHRS and CDR2 YFSETQ. This CDR3 has 15 amino acids. The trim removed 4 bases at V and 3 bases at J, leaving 3 bases unmatched. The CDR3 nucleotides read TGCGCCAGCAGCGGAACTAGCGGGGGCTACAATGAGCAGTTCTTC. It specifies CASSGTSGGYNEQFF. The full variable domain, its missing parts supplied by reference TRBV5-1 and TRBJ2-1, is KAGVTQTPRYLIKTRGQQVTLSCSPISGHRSVSWYQQTPGQGLQFLFEYFSETQRNKGNFPGRFSGRQFSNSRSEMNVSTLELGDSALYLCASSGTSGGYNEQFFGPGTRLTVL.

V usage is TRBV11-2 and J usage is TRBJ1-2; D remains ambiguous. V dropped 5 bases and J dropped 4 bases, with 14 bases sitting between them. In germline, CDR1 is SGHAT, CDR2 FQNNGV. The CDR3 runs 14 residues. CDR3 in amino acids: CASSQPEPAYGYTF. CDR3 DNA: TGTGCCAGCAGCCAACCAGAACCCGCCTATGGCTACACCTTC.

V gene TRBV29-1 combines with J gene TRBJ1-2, with D uncertain. Looked up from germline, CDR1 is SQVTM and CDR2 is ANQGSEA. This CDR3 is built from 13 residues. V was cut by 2 bases and J by 7 bases, with 14 bases left in between. The CDR3 sequence: CSVEPSVHSGYTF. DNA for the CDR3: TGCAGCGTTGAACCCTCCGTTCACTCTGGCTACACCTTC.

V is TRBV4-1 and J is TRBJ2-3; 7 bases match TRBD2. Per germline, CDR1 MGHRA and CDR2 YSYEKL. The trim removed 4 bases at V and 4 bases at J, leaving 14 bases unmatched. This CDR3 has 17 residues. CDR3 sequence reads: CASSRKPLAEVADTQYF. CDR3 DNA: TGCGCCAGCAGCCGAAAACCTCTAGCGGAGGTCGCAGATACGCAGTATTTT.

The chain carries TRBV18 and TRBJ1-1, with 7 bases aligning to TRBD1. There are 15 residues in the CDR3. V was clipped by 3 bases and J by 4 bases; unmatched bases: 8. Germline V gene sequence: CDR1 KGHSH, CDR2 LQKENI. CDR3 protein: CASSPNQGVGTEAFF. The DNA for the CDR3 is TGTGCCAGCTCACCGAACCAGGGGGTAGGCACTGAAGCTTTCTTT.

V gene TRBV7-2 combines with J gene TRBJ2-3; TRBD2 matches 7 bases. Germline-derived CDR1 and CDR2 are SGHTA and FQGNSA. The CDR3 sequence is 15 residues long. The junction had 10 bases not matched to a gene; V was cut back by 6 bases and J by 4 bases. The CDR3 protein is CASSPAGVNADTQYF. The CDR3 DNA reads TGTGCCAGCAGTCCTGCGGGAGTAAACGCAGATACGCAGTATTTT.

The chain recombines TRBV10-2 with TRBJ2-2; 11 bases match TRBD2. Germline V gene lookup returns CDR1 WSHSY and CDR2 SAAADI. This CDR3 comprises 17 residues. The ends lost 10 bases at V and 0 bases at J; junction bases unmatched: 10. CDR3 sequence reads: CATDRGTSGANTGELFF. The DNA for the CDR3 is TGCGCCACCGACCGTGGGACTAGCGGAGCGAACACCGGGGAGCTGTTTTTT.

J is TRBJ2-6 and V is TRBV7-8; D is possibly TRBD2 (6 bases). CDR1 is SGHVS, CDR2 FQNEAQ, per germline. CDR3 length: 19 amino acids. V shed 5 bases and J shed 0 bases, with 20 bases lying between them. CDR3 sequence: CASSRLGGQGLSGANVLTF. In DNA, the CDR3 is TGTGCCAGCAGCCGGCTGGGAGGACAAGGACTCTCTGGGGCCAACGTCCTGACTTTC.

The V call is TRBV4-2, the J call TRBJ1-2, with D maybe TRBD1 (5 bases). The CDR3 totals 14 residues. CDR1 is LGHNA, CDR2 YNFKEQ, per germline. Trimming shortened V by 8 bases and J by 2 bases, and 15 bases separated the two germline ends. Written as DNA, the CDR3 is TGTGCCAGCCTTGGGGGGATTGTAAACTATGGCTACACCTTC. As protein: CASLGGIVNYGYTF.

The V gene is TRBV5-1, the J gene TRBJ2-7, with TRBD1 identical over 7 bases. Germline assignment: CDR1 SGHRS and CDR2 YFSETQ. The CDR3 has 15 residues. V lost 4 bases, J lost 0 bases, and 7 bases stayed unmatched. CDR3 nucleotide sequence: TGCGCCAGCAGCGCAGGGGGTTTAGGCTCCTACGAGCAGTACTTC. Encoded protein: CASSAGGLGSYEQYF.

The rearrangement uses TRBV30 and TRBJ2-7, with D tentatively TRBD1 (7 bases). The CDR3 has 12 residues. Germline V gene data show CDR1 as GTSNPN and CDR2 as SVGIG (reference sequence). Deletions cut 3 bases from V and 5 bases from J, with 11 bases between. This chain's CDR3 is CAWSGGGHEQYF. The CDR3 region has the DNA TGTGCCTGGAGCGGAGGGGGCCACGAGCAGTACTTC.

This sequence joins TRBV19 and TRBJ2-3; D may be TRBD2 (5 bases). Per germline, CDR1 LNHDA and CDR2 SQIVND (reference sequence). This CDR3 region has 13 residues. V was trimmed by 9 bases and J by 0 bases, leaving 10 bases between them. CDR3 loop: CASARGSTDTQYF. CDR3 in DNA: TGTGCCAGCGCTAGAGGGAGCACAGATACGCAGTATTTT.

CDR3 sequence (DNA): TGCGCCAGCAGCTTAAACGTATGGGGAGGAGAAAACACCATATATTTT. This translates into CASSLNVWGGENTIYF. The J gene is TRBJ1-3, the V gene TRBV5-1; no clear D gene. The germline V gene encodes CDR1 SGHRS and CDR2 YFSETQ. The CDR3 covers 16 residues. V dropped 2 bases and J dropped 6 bases, with 18 bases sitting between them.

This chain uses TRBV5-1 with TRBJ2-3; 9 positions agree with TRBD2. This CDR3 has 15 amino acids. Germline loops: CDR1 SGHRS, CDR2 YFSETQ. V shed 4 bases and J 6 bases; nucleotides not matched to a gene: 9. The CDR3 nucleotides read TGCGCCAGCAGCACGCTAGCGGGGCTCAGCGATACGCAGTATTTT. This sequence encodes CASSTLAGLSDTQYF.

The chain's CDR3 is CASSHWGRLENIQYF. CDR3 DNA sequence: TGTGCCAGCTCCCACTGGGGGAGGTTGGAAAACATTCAGTACTTC. J is TRBJ2-4 and V is TRBV3-1 (or the pseudogene TRBV3-2), with D perhaps TRBD2 (6 bases). The CDR3 extends over 15 amino acids. The V gene lost 8 bases and the J gene lost 5 bases, with 19 bases spanning the gap. Looked up from germline, CDR1 is LGHDT and CDR2 is YNNKEL (reference sequence).

The chain couples TRBV6-1 to TRBJ2-5, with TRBD2 matching 9 bases. The CDR3 runs to 17 residues. Germline V lookup: CDR1 MNHNS, CDR2 SASEGT. V lost 1 base, J lost 2 bases, and 8 bases stayed unmatched. The CDR3 coding sequence is TGTGCCAGCAGTGAAGGTCGGGCTAGCGGGGAACAAGAGACCCAGTACTTC. It specifies CASSEGRASGEQETQYF.

This clone occurred once. The chain employs TRBV7-2 and TRBJ2-1; D unclear. Germline V gene data show CDR1 as SGHTA and CDR2 as FQGNSA. V gave up 4 bases and J gave up 6 bases, with 10 bases separating them. The CDR3 length is 13 residues. The CDR3 nucleotides are TGTGCCAGCAGCTATAGTGACTTCAATGAGCAGTTCTTC. Its protein is CASSYSDFNEQFF. The full variable domain, rest sourced from reference TRBV7-2 and TRBJ2-1, is GAGVSQSPSNKVTEKGKDVELRCDPISGHTALYWYRQSLGQGLEFLIYFQGNSAPDKSGLPSDRFSAERTGGSVSTLTIQRTQQEDSAVYLCASSYSDFNEQFFGPGTRLTVL.

V gene TRBV7-8 combines with J gene TRBJ1-2, with 7 bases lining up with TRBD1. J was trimmed by 2 bases and V by 4 bases; bases with no gene match: 4. Germline CDR1 SGHVS, CDR2 FQNEAQ. The CDR3 contains 14 residues. CDR3 in amino acids: CASSSQQGNYGYTF. For the CDR3, the DNA is TGTGCCAGCAGCTCCCAACAGGGGAACTATGGCTACACCTTC.

The chain carries TRBV29-1 and TRBJ1-1, with D possibly TRBD1 on 6 matching bases. In germline, CDR1 is SQVTM, CDR2 ANQGSEA. This CDR3 has 13 residues. Deletions cut 4 bases from V and 6 bases from J, with 15 bases between. The CDR3 DNA is TGCAGCGTTGTATCCCAGGGGCCCCCTGAAGCTTTCTTT. It is translated as CSVVSQGPPEAFF.

This clone was seen once. The chain combines TRBV7-2 with TRBJ2-1, with 7 positions matching TRBD1. The ends lost 1 base at V and 4 bases at J; junction bases unmatched: 4. This CDR3 contains 15 residues. Germline lookup yields CDR1 SGHTA and CDR2 FQGNSA. The CDR3 loop reads CASSLERTGYNEQFF. CDR3 sequence (DNA): TGTGCCAGCAGCTTAGAACGGACAGGATACAATGAGCAGTTCTTC. The full variable domain, its missing parts supplied by reference TRBV7-2 and TRBJ2-1, is GAGVSQSPSNKVTEKGKDVELRCDPISGHTALYWYRQSLGQGLEFLIYFQGNSAPDKSGLPSDRFSAERTGGSVSTLTIQRTQQEDSAVYLCASSLERTGYNEQFFGPGTRLTVL.